Below, one T cell receptor beta chain is given with its context. Its antigen is as yet unknown. This specimen belongs to a study of radiotherapy plus CTLA-4 blockade in lung cancer. Across the whole study: Disease control was present in roughly a third of patients, and objective responses in 18%. General observations from the study: Response, reportedly, was best predicted by interferon-beta along with early blood T cell clone dynamics. Researchers report tumor-derived TCR clones expanding in blood after radiotherapy plus ipilimumab.

Generated by immunoSEQ multiplex PCR, the TCRdb table keeps only in-frame clones and is missing some. The sample has tens of thousands of clones; 70% to 85% are singletons. Alongside CTLA-4 blockade with ipilimumab, patients with chemo-refractory metastatic non-small-cell lung cancer received focal radiation. The sequence was obtained from a human donor with non-small cell lung cancer who had a complete response to radiotherapy plus ipilimumab. The source was peripheral blood, collected from a patient treated with radiotherapy plus ipilimumab.

CDR3 bases: TGTGCCAGCAGCTTCCAAGGGGATACGCAGTATTTT. It translates to CASSFQGDTQYF. This chain links TRBV7-2 with TRBJ2-3; D is unclear. Germline loops: CDR1 SGHTA, CDR2 FQGNSA. V shed 3 bases and J shed 6 bases, with 7 bases lying between them. There are 12 residues in the CDR3.